This T cell receptor beta chain is drawn from a study of cytomegalovirus exposure and HLA in healthy donors. Regarding the study as a whole: Common viral pathogens seemed to be connected with several of the most significant clusters, according to a later analysis. HLA allele associations emerged for 17,000 or so TCR beta sequences in a later analysis, at 0.05 false discovery rate.

CDR3 size: 14 residues. Germline assignment: CDR1 MGHRA and CDR2 YSYEKL. V dropped 4 bases and J dropped 7 bases, with 14 bases sitting between them. It was with 60 Vbeta and 13 Jbeta primers that the PCR ran. Authors' processing steps: Later analysis identified some 80 million unique TCR beta chains, 8.5 million to 13 million shared. Some clones are missing from TCRdb's copy, which holds only in-frame ones; the method was immunoSEQ multiplex PCR. The V and J calls and the clone size are those of that table, but D and trimming were determined from the DNA. This table has roughly 140,000 clones, 80% appearing once. As concerns this clone: What it recognizes is unknown.

The TCR comes from a man aged 30 to 39 in good health and CMV-seronegative. Sequencing was done on a sample of PBMCs. The chain joins TRBV4-1 to TRBJ1-5, with a weak D call TRBD1 (5 bases). CDR3 in amino acids: CASSPGVLAQPQHF. CDR3 nucleotides: TGCGCCAGCAGCCCGGGGGTTCTTGCGCAGCCCCAGCATTTT.